One T cell receptor beta chain is described in this entry. This sample stems from a study of cytomegalovirus exposure and HLA in healthy donors. This CDR3 contains 14 residues. The V segment lost 6 bases and the J segment 5 bases; nucleotides outside the gene matches: 7. Looked up from germline, CDR1 is MNHEY and CDR2 is SVGAGI. With 60 Vbeta and 13 Jbeta primers, the PCR was carried out. TCRdb's table, derived via immunoSEQ multiplex PCR, lists solely in-frame clones and lacks some. This sample has around 150,000 clones, with 70% to 85% found just once. Sequencing was done on a sample of PBMCs. The source is a male donor in good health and CMV-seronegative. The J gene is TRBJ2-7, the V gene TRBV6-5; 10 bases are a match to TRBD2. The CDR3: CASSRLAGEHEQYF. The CDR3 DNA reads TGTGCCAGCAGCCGCCTAGCGGGAGAGCACGAGCAGTACTTC.